Sequencing of this TCR beta chain was carried out in a study of OX40 agonist ivuxolimab in advanced cancers. For context, the study as a whole: Ivuxolimab was a fully human IgG2 agonistic monoclonal antibody targeting the costimulatory receptor OX40 (CD134). Intravenous ivuxolimab was administered to patients every 2 weeks at six dose levels: 0.01, 0.1, 0.3, 1.5, 3 and 10 mg/kg. Among the approximately 50 dose-escalation patients, some 19 had hepatocellular carcinoma, around 15 melanoma, 9 renal cell carcinoma and 9 head and neck cancer. In the dose-escalation cohort, 70% to 90% of patients were male, and the mean age was 60 years with a range of roughly 20 to 80. Patients were allowed to have had prior anti-PD-1, anti-PD-L1 or anti-CTLA-4 therapy, and approximately 40% of the dose-escalation patients had been treated with checkpoint inhibitors. Partial responses were achieved by three dose-escalation patients, of whom one had hepatocellular carcinoma and two had cutaneous melanoma. The purpose of peripheral TCRbeta sequencing was to test whether ivuxolimab changed TCR sequence diversity and led to clonal T-cell expansion. The paper describes the monotherapy dose-escalation part (N ≈ 52 patients) of the phase I trial of ivuxolimab.

Patients with a history of autoimmune disease or receiving systemic immunosuppression were excluded from the trial. In every dose cohort, peripheral blood was drawn for TCR sequencing at baseline, cycle 4 day 1, and cycle 7 day 1. The samples were drawn from a first-in-human, open-label, multicenter phase I dose-escalation trial of ivuxolimab. The trial enrolled adults with locally advanced or metastatic head and neck squamous cell, hepatocellular, melanoma or renal cell carcinoma. Before TCR sequencing, CD4+ and CD8+ T cells were separately sorted from peripheral blood. As regards this clone: The target of this receptor is not known. No base quality values were provided; no much bigger clone lies one nucleotide off.

For sequencing of the TCRbeta CDR3 region, genomic DNA was extracted from the sorted cells. The immunoSEQ Assay was used to sequence the TCRbeta CDR3 regions. In TCRdb, the immuneACCESS table is reduced to in-frame sequences with V and J assigned. These tables do not hold every clone; where another copy was compared, an unresolved V gene accounts for under half, and the others remain unexplained. The sample yields tens of thousands of clones; 80% to 90% were counted once. Of the sample, approximately 24% falls within the top ten clones. The study at large found these results: After ivuxolimab, more expanded clones were found on average in CD8+ T cells than in CD4+ T cells. At doses from 0.1 to 3.0 mg/kg, clonal expansion was seen in both CD4+ and CD8+ blood T cells between baseline and week 6. In the 0.1-3.0 mg/kg groups, partial responders were among the patients with the lowest normalized peripheral clonal expansion, particularly in CD8+ T cells. The antigen specificity of the clonally expanded peripheral T cells was not determined. Low levels of normalized T-cell clonal expansion were also seen in some patients who did not respond.

From a lookup of the germline V gene, CDR1 and CDR2 are MGHRA and YSYEKL. The CDR3, from cysteine to phenylalanine, totals 16 residues. Just CDR3 DNA is preserved here, 48 bases in frame from base 1. Deletion took 10 bases off V and 3 bases off J, with a span of 25 bases between the germline ends. The clonotype originates from an adult with an advanced solid tumor such as melanoma, head and neck, liver or kidney cancer. The rearrangement joined TRBV4-1 to TRBJ2-7; the D gene assignment is ambiguous. Sample: CD4+ or CD8+ T cells sorted from blood, taken in a trial of the OX40 agonist ivuxolimab. DNA sequence: TGCGCCACCTCAACCGACGGAACAGTCCTTGGCTACGAGCAGTACTTC. Translation gives CATSTDGTVLGYEQYF.